This TCR beta chain was captured in a study of PD-1 blockade in classical Hodgkin lymphoma. J lost 6 bases, V lost 5 bases, and 4 bases had no gene match. CDR1 MNHNY and CDR2 SVGAGI come from the germline V gene (reference sequence). The CDR3 consists of 13 residues. Time point denoted: cycle 4 day 1 (C4D1), after 5 to 7 weeks of nivolumab. Each of the patients experienced relapse following autologous stem cell transplantation, and their brentuximab vedotin exposure differed. TCRdb's copy holds only in-frame clones and misses some; the assay was immunoSEQ multiplex PCR. The sample has approximately 49,000 clones; approximately 80% are singletons.

The receptor comes from a human donor with classical Hodgkin lymphoma. The source material was peripheral blood mononuclear cells (PBMCs), sampled before the fourth cycle of nivolumab. The chain links TRBV6-6 to TRBJ1-5; 7 bases match TRBD1. As DNA, the CDR3 is TGTGCCAGCAGTGGCCAGGGGGGTCAGCCCCAGCATTTT. Its translation is CASSGQGGQPQHF.